This TCR beta chain was sequenced during a study of response to subunit inactivated influenza vaccine (dated by TCRdb to the late 2010s). For the study in its entirety: The study used deep quantitative T cell receptor repertoire profiling to track responses to a trivalent subunit inactivated influenza vaccine.

V is clipped by 2 bases and J by 8 bases, and the sequence between their germline boundaries is 15 bases long. Reading the germline V gene gives CDR1 LGHNA and CDR2 YNFKEQ. The CDR3, cysteine through phenylalanine, is 15 amino acids long. Just the 45-base CDR3 DNA is kept, in frame starting at base 1. Details on this clonotype: Which antigen it targets is not known. The record has no base qualities; no much larger clone is one base away.

The full study reports these points: It was suggested by the authors that each seasonal influenza vaccination may recruit only a limited number of new T cells.

Library preparation used RT-PCR. The instrument given in TCRdb is Illumina HiSeq 2500. TCRdb's own reprocessing of the public reads used fastp at Q25 and MiXCR and kept productive beta chains. Entries that share a CDR3 protein sequence are merged under the most common genes and DNA. Recorded for this sample are around 480,000 distinct CDR3 sequences; about 17% of them occurred a single time. In total, the top ten clones hold about 3% of the sample. The sample in question was CD4+ T cells sorted from PBMCs, obtained roughly 24 months after vaccination. The V and J segments used are TRBV4-2 and TRBJ1-4; TRBD1 could be the D gene, as 5 bases match. The sequence came from a man between 50 and 75 years old who received an inactivated influenza vaccine. Donor details come from another sample of the same person, matched by shared clones. The encoded CDR3 is CASSQSVGGVEKLFF. The nucleotide sequence is given as TGTGCCAGCAGCCAATCGGTCGGAGGGGTCGAAAAACTGTTTTTT.